The 14 T cell receptor beta chains below all came from one sample that was sequenced in a study of T cell responses to AZD1222 COVID-19 vaccine. The assay was immunoSEQ multiplex PCR, and TCRdb's table has in-frame clones only and misses some. The table records roughly 120,000 clones, approximately 94% of them present only once. The sequencing used peripheral blood, collected 28 days after the second AZD1222 dose. These TCRs come from an adult who received the AZD1222 COVID-19 vaccine.

V and J are TRBV5-4 and TRBJ1-1; D unclear. The CDR3 sequence is 16 residues long. V shed 1 base and J shed 3 bases, with 16 bases lying between them. Germline CDR1 and CDR2: SGHNT and YYREEE (reference sequence). CDR3 DNA sequence: TGTGCCAGCAGCTTGTTTGGGCTCCGCACCCACACTGAAGCTTTCTTT. Amino acid sequence: CASSLFGLRTHTEAFF.

The chain employs TRBV29-1 and TRBJ2-7; 7 nucleotides line up with TRBD2. The germline CDR1 and CDR2 sequences are SQVTM and ANQGSEA. Trimming took 3 bases from V and 3 from J; bases not matched to a gene: 14. There are 16 residues in the CDR3. The CDR3 spells CSVELQRDGVDYEQYF. CDR3 bases: TGCAGCGTTGAGCTTCAGCGGGACGGCGTCGACTACGAGCAGTACTTC.

CDR3 in DNA: TGTGCCAGCAGTTTATCGGGGGGTGAAGCTTTCTTT. Its translation is CASSLSGGEAFF. This chain links TRBV27 with TRBJ1-1, with a tentative D call TRBD1 (5 bases). The CDR3 is 12 residues long. V lost 0 bases and J lost 7, with 6 bases in between. Germline V gene sequence: CDR1 MNHEY, CDR2 SMNVEV (reference sequence).

The rearrangement uses TRBV7-2 and TRBJ2-7; D not resolved. This CDR3 has 13 residues. CDR1 SGHTA and CDR2 FQGNSA come from the germline V gene. The ends were cut back, 5 bases at V and 10 bases at J, with 18 bases in the middle. The CDR3 protein is CASSHETLGTQYF. For the CDR3, the DNA is TGTGCCAGCAGCCATGAAACCCTCGGAACTCAGTACTTC.

The chain uses TRBV11-1 and TRBJ2-7; perhaps TRBD1 as D (6 bases). Trimming cost V 5 bases and J 6 bases, with 23 bases left between them. Germline CDR1 and CDR2: SGHAT and FQDESV (reference sequence). This CDR3 region has 16 residues. The CDR3 here is CASSTQFSGDGAEQYF. The CDR3 DNA is TGTGCCAGCAGCACCCAGTTCTCAGGGGATGGGGCCGAGCAGTACTTC.

This chain's CDR3 is CASTPTPNQPQHF. The CDR3 DNA reads TGTGCCAGTACCCCCACGCCCAATCAGCCCCAGCATTTT. The chain is built from TRBV19 and TRBJ1-5; no firm D call. Trimming took off 7 bases at V and 3 bases at J, with 10 bases between the two ends. CDR3 length: 13 amino acids. Germline CDR1 and CDR2: LNHDA and SQIVND (reference sequence).

V and J are TRBV6-5 and TRBJ1-1; TRBD1 matches at 7 bases. CDR1 is MNHEY, CDR2 SVGAGI, per germline. Trimming cost V 2 bases and J 5 bases; bases outside gene matches: 5. The length of the CDR3 is 14 residues. The CDR3 reads CASSYDRVRTEAFF. CDR3 nucleotides: TGTGCCAGCAGTTACGACAGGGTGAGGACTGAAGCTTTCTTT.

This chain links TRBV5-4 with TRBJ1-4; D ambiguous. Trimming removed 4 bases from V and 3 bases from J, with 10 bases in between. The germline V gene encodes CDR1 SGHNT and CDR2 YYREEE (reference sequence). The CDR3 totals 14 residues. CDR3 amino acids: CASSAGGSNEKLFF. CDR3 nucleotides: TGTGCCAGCAGCGCCGGAGGATCTAATGAAAAACTGTTTTTT.

The gene calls are TRBV4-1 and TRBJ2-1, with 11 bases identical to TRBD2. The germline V gene has CDR1 MGHRA and CDR2 YSYEKL. The ends lost 5 bases at V and 8 bases at J; junction bases unmatched: 8. The CDR3 is made up of 15 amino acids. The CDR3 nucleotides are TGCGCCAGCAGCAATAGCGGGGGGGCCGGCGATGAGCAGTTCTTC. It encodes CASSNSGGAGDEQFF.

The rearrangement uses TRBV11-2 and TRBJ1-6, with TRBD1 matching over 9 bases. V trimming: 3 bases; J trimming: 8 bases; junction bases outside the gene matches: 8. The V gene's germline CDR1 is SGHAT and CDR2 FQNNGV. The CDR3 has 16 amino acids. CDR3 sequence reads: CASSLLPGQGYSPLHF. In DNA form, the CDR3 reads TGTGCCAGCAGCTTGTTACCGGGACAGGGTTATTCACCCCTCCACTTT.

The chain links TRBV30 to TRBJ1-5, with a tentative D call TRBD1 (5 bases). Germline V gene sequence: CDR1 GTSNPN, CDR2 SVGIG (reference sequence). The V gene lost 0 bases and the J gene lost 6 bases, with 18 bases spanning the gap. The CDR3 totals 16 residues. The CDR3 coding sequence is TGTGCCTGGAGTGTAAACTTCCCCGGGGGTGGTCAGCCCCAGCATTTT. Translating gives CAWSVNFPGGGQPQHF.

The chain carries TRBV7-2 and TRBJ1-1, with 7 bases fitting TRBD1. Germline CDR1 reads SGHTA; CDR2 reads FQGNSA. This CDR3 spans 14 amino acids. Germline trimming cut 2 bases from V and 5 bases from J; bases unmatched to any gene: 5. The CDR3: CASSLQGDWTEAFF. The CDR3 DNA sequence: TGTGCCAGCAGCTTACAGGGGGATTGGACTGAAGCTTTCTTT.

This chain joins TRBV10-1 and TRBJ1-2; 7 nucleotides agree with TRBD1. The V gene end was trimmed by 2 bases and the J gene end by 7 bases; junction bases not matched to a gene: 7. CDR3 length: 14 amino acids. The V gene's germline CDR1 is WNHNN and CDR2 SYGVQD (reference sequence). The CDR3 region has the DNA TGCGCCAGCAGTGAGGGGGGACAGTATCCTGGCTACACCTTC. This encodes CASSEGGQYPGYTF.

This rearrangement joins TRBV28 to TRBJ2-7; the D gene is possibly TRBD2 (6 bases). The CDR3 consists of 14 residues. V shed 5 bases and J shed 5 bases, with 16 bases lying between them. The germline CDR1 and CDR2 sequences are MDHEN and SYDVKM. The CDR3 protein is CASSAPSGLHEQYF. CDR3 bases: TGTGCCAGCAGTGCCCCATCGGGACTCCACGAGCAGTACTTC.